Each of the 7 T cell receptor beta chains below was sequenced from the same sample in a study of OX40 agonist ivuxolimab in advanced cancers. TCRdb's copy holds only in-frame clones and misses some; the assay was immunoSEQ multiplex PCR. There are about 79,000 clones in the sample; about 90% occur only once, and 0.33% lies in the top ten. The specimen was CD4+ or CD8+ T cells sorted from blood, collected in a trial of the OX40 agonist ivuxolimab. The receptors here all came from an adult with an advanced solid tumor such as melanoma, head and neck, liver or kidney cancer.

The V and J genes are TRBV2 and TRBJ2-3; TRBD2 agrees at 9 bases. The CDR3 is 13 residues long. The V segment lost 8 bases and the J segment 7 bases; nucleotides outside the gene matches: 7. The germline V gene has CDR1 SNHLY and CDR2 FYNNEI. CDR3 nucleotide sequence: TGTGCCAGCGTGGTACTAGCGGGTAATACGCAGTATTTT. Protein sequence: CASVVLAGNTQYF.

The chain links TRBV6-1 to TRBJ2-7; possibly TRBD2 for D (5 bases). V lost 1 base to trimming and J lost 3 bases, with 10 bases between them. The CDR3 contains 14 residues. Germline V gene sequence: CDR1 MNHNS, CDR2 SASEGT. The CDR3 bases are TGTGCCAGCAGTGAAGGCCCGGGGAGCTACGAGCAGTACGTC. It translates to CASSEGPGSYEQYV.

The CDR3 DNA reads as TGTGCCATCAGTGACAGGCAACCCGACGAGCAGTACTTC. It encodes CAISDRQPDEQYF. J is TRBJ2-7 and V is TRBV10-3; D gene uncertain. The V end lost 3 bases, the J end lost 5 bases, and 11 bases lay between the germline ends. Germline values: CDR1 ENHRY, CDR2 SYGVKD. This CDR3 comprises 13 residues.

This clone came up a few times. The chain combines TRBV6-1 with TRBJ1-1; D gene uncertain. This CDR3 spans 13 amino acids. Germline-derived CDR1 and CDR2 are MNHNS and SASEGT. Trimming cost V 7 bases and J 1 base, with 10 bases left between them. The CDR3 protein is CASIPTANTEAFF. The CDR3 region has the DNA TGTGCCAGCATCCCCACAGCGAACACTGAAGCTTTCTTT.

V gene TRBV29-1 combines with J gene TRBJ1-1, with D uncertain. The CDR3 runs 15 residues. The V gene lost 2 bases and the J gene lost 3 bases, with 16 bases spanning the gap. Germline CDR1 SQVTM, CDR2 ANQGSEA. The CDR3 coding sequence is TGCAGCGTTGAAAGAGGGTTGGGTGGTGACACTGAAGCTTTCTTT. Protein sequence: CSVERGLGGDTEAFF.

This clone appeared once. The chain links TRBV7-9 to TRBJ2-5, with 9 bases that match TRBD1. Germline loops: CDR1 SEHNR, CDR2 FQNEAQ (reference sequence). The CDR3 covers 14 residues. The J segment lost 5 bases and the V segment lost 3 bases, leaving 4 bases of the junction unmatched. The CDR3 loop is CASSLTGGEETQYF. Here the CDR3 DNA reads TGTGCCAGCAGCTTGACAGGGGGAGAGGAGACCCAGTACTTC.

CDR3 DNA sequence: TGTGCCAGCAGCGTAGCTGGGTGGGGCGTGAACACCGGGGAGCTGTTTTTT. It translates to CASSVAGWGVNTGELFF. The chain couples TRBV9 to TRBJ2-2; tentative D call: TRBD1 (5 bases). CDR1 is SGDLS, CDR2 YYNGEE, per germline. The CDR3 spans 17 residues. V gave up 0 bases and J gave up 1 base, with 13 bases separating them.